Listed below are T cell receptor beta chains from one sample, sequenced in a study of blood T cell repertoires in COVID-19. Repertoires were generated with immunoSEQ multiplex PCR, while TCRdb's copy carries only in-frame clones and drops some. The repertoire holds fewer than 150,000 clones, with about 87% as singletons. The sequenced sample consisted of peripheral blood. Every receptor here comes from an older woman with acute or convalescent COVID-19. Each CDR3 is given with its conserved first and last residue. D genes are given only for firm matches. Rows may omit the clone size; those that give it use once, few, many or a size class.

TRBJ1-2,NA,14,TRBV29-1,NA,CSVEGSWANYGYTF,TGCAGCGTTGAGGGCAGCTGGGCTAACTATGGCTACACCTTC
TRBJ2-5,TRBD2,15,TRBV11-3,NA,CASSLETGRAETQYF,TGTGCCAGCAGCTTAGAAACCGGGAGGGCGGAGACCCAGTACTTC
TRBJ2-1,NA,15,TRBV2,once,CASSALTSSYNEQFF,TGTGCCAGCAGTGCCCTGACAAGCTCCTACAATGAGCAGTTCTTC
TRBJ1-6,NA,14,TRBV19,NA,CASSGGINNSPLHF,TGTGCCAGTAGTGGGGGGATCAATAATTCACCCCTCCACTTT
TRBJ1-1,NA,13,TRBV6-4,once,CASSQGSGTEAFF,TGTGCCAGCTCTCAGGGATCGGGCACTGAAGCTTTCTTT
TRBJ2-3,NA,13,TRBV19,few,CASSISPGDTQYF,TGTGCCAGTAGTATTTCACCCGGAGATACGCAGTATTTT
TRBJ2-7,TRBD1,12,TRBV6-1,NA,CASNPGQGSQYF,TGTGCCAGCAATCCGGGACAGGGAAGCCAGTACTTC
TRBJ2-3,TRBD2,15,TRBV15,NA,CATSRRAGATDTQYF,TGTGCCACCAGCAGGAGAGCGGGAGCCACAGATACGCAGTATTTT
TRBJ2-1,NA,15,TRBV7-9,NA,CASSSRLISYNEQFF,TGTGCCAGCAGCTCCAGACTGATCTCCTACAATGAGCAGTTCTTC
TRBJ2-1,TRBD2,16,TRBV11-2,NA,CASSLVGGLAGAKQFF,TGTGCCAGCAGCTTAGTAGGGGGACTAGCGGGGGCTAAGCAGTTCTTC
TRBJ1-1,TRBD1,18,TRBV23-1,few,CASSQSTRGPLMNTEAFF,TGCGCCAGCAGTCAATCGACCAGGGGGCCTTTAATGAACACTGAAGCTTTCTTT
TRBJ1-4,TRBD1,15,TRBV5-6,NA,CASSLRGQSNEKLFF,TGTGCCAGCAGCTTGCGGGGACAGAGTAATGAAAAACTGTTTTTT
TRBJ1-2,NA,16,TRBV7-3,NA,CASSLEGGGADYGYTF,TGTGCCAGCTCCCTGGAGGGAGGGGGGGCCGACTATGGCTACACCTTC
TRBJ2-1,TRBD2,19,TRBV15,NA,CATSTPRGAGGPNYNEQFF,TGTGCCACCAGCACCCCCCGGGGAGCGGGAGGGCCGAATTACAATGAGCAGTTCTTC
TRBJ2-2,NA,16,TRBV14,NA,CASSQVGAFNTGELFF,TGTGCCAGCAGCCAAGTAGGGGCTTTCAACACCGGGGAGCTGTTTTTT
TRBJ1-5,NA,13,TRBV19,NA,CASNEVAREPQHF,TGTGCCAGTAACGAGGTTGCCAGGGAGCCCCAGCATTTT
TRBJ2-3,NA,13,TRBV27,NA,CASSPQGTDTQYF,TGTGCCAGCAGCCCTCAGGGAACAGATACGCAGTATTTT
TRBJ1-1,NA,16,TRBV3-1/TRBV3-2,NA,CASSQGGPLLNTEAFF,TGTGCCAGCAGCCAGGGAGGGCCCCTCTTGAACACTGAAGCTTTCTTT
TRBJ2-4,TRBD1,13,TRBV28,NA,CASKTGSQNIQYF,TGTGCCAGCAAGACAGGGAGCCAAAACATTCAGTACTTC
TRBJ1-5,NA,15,TRBV28,NA,CASSLHGFGGQPQHF,TGTGCCAGCAGTTTGCATGGGTTCGGAGGTCAGCCCCAGCATTTT
TRBJ1-4,NA,15,TRBV6-5,NA,CASSWDISTNEKLFF,TGTGCCAGCAGTTGGGACATCTCAACTAATGAAAAACTGTTTTTT
TRBJ2-4,NA,11,TRBV11-3,NA,CASSLAGPQYF,TGTGCCAGCAGCTTAGCAGGGCCGCAGTACTTC
TRBJ1-4,NA,11,TRBV19,NA,CASRLPGRMFF,TGTGCCAGTAGGTTGCCAGGGAGGATGTTTTTT
TRBJ2-3,TRBD2,16,TRBV9,NA,CASSVGGTSPLDTQYF,TGTGCCAGCAGCGTAGGTGGGACTAGCCCCCTTGATACGCAGTATTTT
TRBJ2-1,TRBD2,15,TRBV18,NA,CASSRDSGTNNEQFF,TGTGCCAGCTCACGTGATAGCGGGACCAACAATGAGCAGTTCTTC
TRBJ1-6,TRBD1,15,TRBV6-4,once,CASSENRDRGSPLHF,TGTGCCAGCAGTGAAAACCGGGACAGGGGTTCACCCCTCCACTTT
TRBJ1-5,NA,14,TRBV10-2,NA,CARCWDNGNQPQHF,TGCGCCAGGTGCTGGGACAACGGCAATCAGCCCCAGCATTTT
TRBJ2-1,NA,15,TRBV5-1,NA,CASSMTGKASNEQFF,TGCGCCAGCAGCATGACCGGGAAGGCGAGCAATGAGCAGTTCTTC
TRBJ1-5,TRBD1,14,TRBV19,NA,CASSIDRGLQPQHF,TGTGCCAGTAGTATAGACAGGGGGCTTCAGCCCCAGCATTTT
TRBJ1-2,TRBD1,15,TRBV5-4,once,CASSLGQGVHYGYTF,TGTGCCAGCAGCCTAGGACAGGGGGTACACTATGGCTACACCTTC
TRBJ1-4,NA,19,TRBV5-4,NA,CASSSGNAGTLATNEKLFF,TGTGCCAGCAGCTCCGGAAATGCGGGGACCCTTGCAACTAATGAAAAACTGTTTTTT
TRBJ1-4,NA,14,TRBV5-1,NA,CASSAGDSYEKLFF,TGCGCCAGCAGCGCGGGAGATTCCTATGAAAAACTGTTTTTT
TRBJ1-2,NA,16,TRBV20-1,NA,CSASTSGPTLIYGYTF,TGCAGTGCTAGTACGTCTGGCCCAACCTTAATTTATGGCTACACCTTC
TRBJ2-3,TRBD2,16,TRBV4-1,NA,CASSLGTSGRKDTQYF,TGCGCCAGCAGCCTAGGGACTAGCGGGCGGAAAGATACGCAGTATTTT
TRBJ1-5,NA,13,TRBV7-2,few,CASSQRVIQPQHF,TGTGCCAGCAGCCAGAGGGTTATTCAGCCCCAGCATTTT
TRBJ1-1,NA,13,TRBV6-5,NA,CASSSVSNTEAFF,TGTGCCAGCAGTTCAGTCTCGAACACTGAAGCTTTCTTT
TRBJ1-2,NA,16,TRBV7-9,NA,CASSTREAAAYYGYTF,TGTGCCAGCAGCACCCGGGAGGCGGCCGCTTACTATGGCTACACCTTC
TRBJ2-5,NA,15,TRBV20-1,NA,CSASSGGQAGETQYF,TGCAGTGCTAGTTCGGGGGGCCAAGCCGGAGAGACCCAGTACTTC
TRBJ1-3,NA,14,TRBV6-4,NA,CASSDGPSGNTIYF,TGTGCCAGCAGTGACGGGCCCTCTGGAAACACCATATATTTT
TRBJ1-5,NA,12,TRBV19,NA,CAAGWYGQPQHF,TGTGCGGCAGGGTGGTATGGGCAGCCCCAGCATTTT